The present T cell receptor (beta chain) was sequenced within a study of shared clonotypes between healthy human individuals. Study-level findings and limits: It was the non-shared clonotypes that had lower generation probabilities than clonotypes shared by all four donors.

The CDR3 is made up of 13 amino acids. Trimming cost V 2 bases and J 1 base, with 4 bases left between them. The germline V gene has CDR1 MNHNY and CDR2 SVGAGI (reference sequence). Libraries were prepared by immunoSEQ multiplex PCR; TCRdb keeps only in-frame clonotypes and omits some of them. This table holds about 2.3 million clones, approximately 95% found once. Concerning this clone: Its antigen is as yet unknown. The sample carries other DNA sequences with the same CDR3.

This chain links TRBV6-6 with TRBJ2-3; no clear D gene. Sequencing was performed on naive CD4+ T cells from PBMCs. Regarding subset: CD45RA+ positively selected. This receptor was obtained from a man younger than 35 in good health. Some clones in this sample may be carry-over from other donors' samples. CDR3 amino acids: CASSYVGTDTQYF. The CDR3 nucleotides are TGTGCCAGCAGTTACGTAGGCACAGATACGCAGTATTTT.